The entry below describes one TCR beta chain. Its matching antigen is unknown. The run of the v3.0 immunoSEQ assay was at survey level. Produced via immunoSEQ multiplex PCR; TCRdb's table is partial and in-frame only. The repertoire consists of over 25,000 clones, with 80% to 90% occurring once and the leading ten covering 8.3%. This specimen belongs to a study of long-term antiretroviral therapy in people with HIV. Study-wide context: By about a decade, the earliest samples predate the 2015 immediate-ART recommendation. The study's findings and limits: Pre-ART expanded clones dominated the repertoire at every time point. Blood in the study was drawn between the mid-2000s and the late 2010s, possibly under older ART regimens, which may be less effective than current ones.

From germline, CDR1 is SGHTA and CDR2 FQGNSA. The CDR3 sequence is 16 residues long. J was trimmed by 4 bases and V by 1 base; bases with no gene match: 6. The specimen comprised unsorted PBMCs, sampled 3.2 years before starting antiretroviral therapy. The V and J genes are TRBV7-2 and TRBJ1-2; the match to TRBD1 covers 10 bases. This clonotype was sampled from a man aged 45 to 65 with HIV. In DNA form, the CDR3 reads TGTGCCAGCAGCTTAGGTGACAGGGGGCCCATCTATGGCTACACCTTC. Residues: CASSLGDRGPIYGYTF.